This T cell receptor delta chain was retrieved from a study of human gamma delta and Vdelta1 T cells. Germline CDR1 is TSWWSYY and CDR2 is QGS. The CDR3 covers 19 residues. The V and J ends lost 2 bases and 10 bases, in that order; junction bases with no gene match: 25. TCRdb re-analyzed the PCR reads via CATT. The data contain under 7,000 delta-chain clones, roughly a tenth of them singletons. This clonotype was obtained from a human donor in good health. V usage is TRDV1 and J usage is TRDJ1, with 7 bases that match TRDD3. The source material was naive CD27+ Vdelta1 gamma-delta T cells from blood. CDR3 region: CALGESFSVPLKRDTSLIF. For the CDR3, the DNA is TGTGCTCTTGGGGAATCCTTTTCCGTCCCCCTGAAGAGGGATACATCACTCATCTTT.